Listed below are T cell receptor beta chains from one sample, sequenced in a study of CD8+ T cells in alopecia areata. Sequencing was performed with immunoSEQ multiplex PCR; in TCRdb, only in-frame clones are kept and a portion is missing. The sample lists 100,000 to 150,000 clones, approximately 49% seen once, with 15% to 20% in the top ten. The sequencing here drew on CD8+ T cells sorted from blood, taken at week 0. Receptors were obtained from a human donor with alopecia areata. CDR3s include the opening cysteine and the closing phenylalanine or tryptophan. D genes are given only for firm matches. For some rows the clone size is stated as once, few or many, or as a class when expanded; others skip it.

size	V	J	D	DNA	CDR3
NA	TRBV19	TRBJ2-3	NA	TGTGCCAGTACGACGGACGGATCAGATACGCAGTATTTT	CASTTDGSDTQYF
NA	TRBV4-2	TRBJ2-3	NA	TGTGCCAGCAGCCAAGACCCACGGGGGGCCGGCACAGATACGCAGTATTTT	CASSQDPRGAGTDTQYF
few	TRBV29-1	TRBJ2-7	NA	TGCAGCGTCCAAGTCGACAAGGCCCAGCCCTACGAGCAGTACTTC	CSVQVDKAQPYEQYF
NA	TRBV25-1	TRBJ2-1	TRBD2	TGTGCCAGCAGTGCCGCTAGCGGGGGTAGCTATGAGCAGTTCTTC	CASSAASGGSYEQFF
NA	TRBV27	TRBJ2-5	TRBD1	TGTGCCAGCAGTTTATCCCCCGGGACAGGGAGGGAGACCCAGTACTTC	CASSLSPGTGRETQYF
NA	TRBV30	TRBJ2-3	TRBD1	TGTGCCTGGAGTCGGGGACAGGGGGACACAGATACGCAGTATTTT	CAWSRGQGDTDTQYF
NA	TRBV11-2	TRBJ1-2	NA	TGTGCCAGCAGGCGGCCGGCGGCAGTCTATGGCTACACCTTC	CASRRPAAVYGYTF
NA	TRBV20-1	TRBJ2-2	NA	TGCAGTGCTGACCACACCGGGGAGCTGTTTTTT	CSADHTGELFF
NA	TRBV27	TRBJ1-5	NA	TGTGCCAGCAGTTTAATGGGGATACATAGCAATCAGCCCCAGCATTTT	CASSLMGIHSNQPQHF
NA	TRBV5-1	TRBJ2-7	NA	TGCGCCAGCAGCTTGGCGGAGGGGGCTCGGTACGAGCAGTACTTC	CASSLAEGARYEQYF
few	TRBV30	TRBJ1-1	TRBD1	TGTGCCTGGAGCCACAGGGGAGGGGGTGAAGCTTTCTTT	CAWSHRGGGEAFF
NA	TRBV7-2	TRBJ2-7	NA	TGTGCCAGCAGCTCAACAGGCGAACCATCCTACGAGCAGTACTTC	CASSSTGEPSYEQYF
NA	TRBV9	TRBJ2-2	NA	TGTGCCAGCAGCGAGGAAAGGGGCACCGGGGAGCTGTTTTTT	CASSEERGTGELFF
many	TRBV6-1	TRBJ2-7	NA	TGTGCCAGCAGTGAATGGTTAGTGGACGAGAACATCGAGCAGTACTTC	CASSEWLVDENIEQYF
NA	TRBV29-1	TRBJ2-7	NA	TGCAGCGCCCGGGACAACTACGAGCAGTACTTC	CSARDNYEQYF
NA	TRBV29-1	TRBJ1-2	TRBD1	TGCAGCGTTGAAGCCCTAGCAGGGGGCAGTGGCTACACCTTC	CSVEALAGGSGYTF
NA	TRBV9	TRBJ1-2	NA	TGTGCCAGCAGCGTAGAGGCCAGGACTACTGGTGGCTACACCTTC	CASSVEARTTGGYTF
NA	TRBV19	TRBJ2-5	NA	TGTGCCAGTAGCCCGGGTGCAGGTATTCGAGAGACCCAGTACTTC	CASSPGAGIRETQYF
NA	TRBV29-1	TRBJ2-3	TRBD2	TGCAGCGCGGACGAAGGACTAGCGGAGGGTCCAGATACGCAGTATTTT	CSADEGLAEGPDTQYF
few	TRBV27	TRBJ2-7	NA	TGTGCCAGCGTCGGGGGAGATACCTACGAGCAGTACTTC	CASVGGDTYEQYF
few	TRBV29-1	TRBJ2-7	TRBD1	TGCAGCGTTGAGGGGACAGCAAACTACGAGCAGTACTTC	CSVEGTANYEQYF
NA	TRBV9	TRBJ2-1	NA	TGTGCCAGCAGCGTAGTAAGCAGGGACAATGAGCAGTTCTTC	CASSVVSRDNEQFF
few	TRBV7-9	TRBJ1-1	NA	TGTGCCAGCAGCTTAATACTTGGCGGGGTAAACACTGAAGCTTTCTTT	CASSLILGGVNTEAFF